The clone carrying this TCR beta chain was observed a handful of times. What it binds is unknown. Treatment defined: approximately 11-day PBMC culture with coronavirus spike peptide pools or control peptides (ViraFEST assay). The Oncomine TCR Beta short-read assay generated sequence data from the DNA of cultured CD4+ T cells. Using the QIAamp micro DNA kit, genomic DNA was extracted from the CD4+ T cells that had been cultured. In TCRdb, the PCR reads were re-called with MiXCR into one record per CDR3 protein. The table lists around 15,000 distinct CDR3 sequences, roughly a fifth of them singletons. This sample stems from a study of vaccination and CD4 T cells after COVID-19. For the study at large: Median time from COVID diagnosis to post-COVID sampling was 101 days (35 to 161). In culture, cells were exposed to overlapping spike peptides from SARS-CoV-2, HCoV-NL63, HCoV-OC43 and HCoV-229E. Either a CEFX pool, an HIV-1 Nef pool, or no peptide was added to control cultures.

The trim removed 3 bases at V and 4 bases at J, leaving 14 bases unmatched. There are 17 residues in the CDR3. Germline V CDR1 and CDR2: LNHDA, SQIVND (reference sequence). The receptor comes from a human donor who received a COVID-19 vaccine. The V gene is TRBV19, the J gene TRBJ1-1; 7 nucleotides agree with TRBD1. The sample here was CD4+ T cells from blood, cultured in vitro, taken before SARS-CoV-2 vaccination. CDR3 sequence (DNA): TGTGCCAGTAGTATCGGGCAGGGGGTTTTAACAGGCACTGAAGCTTTCTTT. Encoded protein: CASSIGQGVLTGTEAFF.